The clone carrying this T cell receptor beta chain was seen only a few times. J was trimmed by 7 bases and V by 5 bases; bases with no gene match: 7. Germline values: CDR1 DFQATT, CDR2 SNEGSKA (reference sequence). This CDR3 has 13 residues. This record belongs to a study of response to subunit inactivated influenza vaccine. TCRdb re-derived calls from the RT-PCR reads in MiXCR, one entry per CDR3 protein. The sample has fewer than 700,000 distinct CDR3 sequences; over 10% are singletons. The TCR originated in a man aged 50-59 years who received an inactivated influenza vaccine. This sample comprised PBMCs from blood, obtained around seven weeks after vaccination. The chain combines TRBV20-1 with TRBJ2-1; 8 bases line up with TRBD1. The CDR3 region is CSACQGAGNEQFF. In DNA, the CDR3 is TGCAGTGCTTGTCAGGGGGCTGGGAATGAGCAGTTCTTC.